These 20 T cell receptor beta chains were sequenced from one sample in a study of patients and donors after allogeneic stem cell transplantation. In TCRdb, the RT-PCR reads were re-called with MiXCR into one record per CDR3 protein. The top ten hold approximately 26% of the sample, which has some 160,000 distinct CDR3 sequences, about a quarter seen once. What was sequenced was blood, either unsorted or a sorted T cell fraction (not recorded which). These receptors came from a human donor who was either an allogeneic HSCT recipient or a stem cell or donor lymphocyte infusion donor (not recorded which). It is not recorded whose cells these are; they may come from a transplant donor.

This clonotype was seen a few times. The rearrangement joins TRBV29-1 to TRBJ2-7; possible D gene TRBD1, 6 bases. Germline-derived CDR1 and CDR2 are SQVTM and ANQGSEA. The CDR3 is 14 residues long. V was trimmed by 1 base and J by 5 bases, leaving 15 bases between them. The CDR3 nucleotides read TGCAGCGTTGAAGGTGGCAGGGGTAAGAACGAGCAGTACTTC. Protein: CSVEGGRGKNEQYF.

A few counts support this clonotype. The J gene is TRBJ2-5, the V gene TRBV6-2 or TRBV6-3; TRBD2 might be the D (5 bases). The germline CDR1 and CDR2 sequences are MNHEY and SVGEGT. The V and J ends lost 6 bases and 5 bases respectively, with 25 bases between them. This CDR3 is 17 amino acids long. CDR3 sequence (DNA): TGTGCCAGCAGCCTCTTGGGAGACACGACCAAGATGGAGACCCAGTACTTC. Translating gives CASSLLGDTTKMETQYF.

The J gene is TRBJ1-1, the V gene TRBV5-5; D is ambiguous. CDR3 length: 13 residues. Per germline, CDR1 SGHKS and CDR2 YYEKEE (reference sequence). Trimming left V 4 bases short and J 0 bases short, with 7 bases between. CDR3 in amino acids: CASSHTVNTEAFF. CDR3 coding DNA: TGTGCCAGCAGCCACACGGTGAACACTGAAGCTTTCTTT.

There are a few counts of this clonotype. J is TRBJ1-1 and V is TRBV12-3 or TRBV12-4; 8 bases match TRBD1. V was clipped by 5 bases and J by 3 bases; unmatched bases: 14. The CDR3 is made up of 17 amino acids. In nucleotides, the CDR3 is TGTGCCAGCAGTATCCAGGGGGCGTTAGAACCGGACACTGAAGCTTTCTTT. Translating gives CASSIQGALEPDTEAFF.

The genes are TRBV29-1 and TRBJ1-3; D may be TRBD1 (5 bases). V was trimmed by 1 base and J by 3 bases, leaving 10 bases between them. This CDR3 spans 14 amino acids. The V gene's germline CDR1 is SQVTM and CDR2 ANQGSEA. The CDR3 spells CSVEVGAIGNTIYF. As DNA, the CDR3 is TGCAGCGTTGAAGTAGGGGCGATTGGAAACACCATATATTTT. Full variable domain (missing parts from reference TRBV29-1 and TRBJ1-3): SAVISQKPSRDICQRGTSLTIQCQVDSQVTMMFWYRQQPGQSLTLIATANQGSEATYESGFVIDKFPISRPNLTFSTLTVSNMSPEDSSIYLCSVEVGAIGNTIYFGEGSWLTVV.

The sample holds a few counts of this clonotype. The chain has TRBV5-6 and TRBJ1-3, with 8 bases aligning to TRBD1. Germline-derived CDR1 and CDR2 are SGHDT and YYEEEE. This CDR3 contains 16 residues. V was pared by 4 bases and J by 1 base, with 7 bases of the junction left unmatched. The CDR3 loop reads CASSLDRVMSGNTIYF. Written as DNA, the CDR3 is TGTGCCAGCAGCCTGGACAGGGTAATGTCTGGAAACACCATATATTTT. Full variable domain (rest looked up from reference TRBV5-6 and TRBJ1-3): DAGVTQSPTHLIKTRGQQVTLRCSPKSGHDTVSWYQQALGQGPQFIFQYYEEEERQRGNFPDRFSGHQFPNYSSELNVNALLLGDSALYLCASSLDRVMSGNTIYFGEGSWLTVV.

The chain has TRBV20-1 and TRBJ2-7; possible D gene TRBD2, 6 bases. The CDR3 is 14 residues long. CDR1 DFQATT and CDR2 SNEGSKA come from the germline V gene (reference sequence). V was cut by 0 bases and J by 4 bases, with 13 bases left in between. CDR3 protein: CSARDGGVPYEQYF. The CDR3 nucleotides read TGCAGTGCTAGAGACGGCGGGGTGCCGTACGAGCAGTACTTC.

The rearrangement joins TRBV29-1 to TRBJ2-1; possibly TRBD1 for D (5 bases). The CDR3 consists of 14 residues. Germline V gives CDR1 SQVTM, CDR2 ANQGSEA. Between the trimmed V and J ends, which lost 4 bases and 4 bases, there was a span of 14 bases. CDR3 amino acids: CSVVSTGRYNEQFF. CDR3 DNA sequence: TGCAGCGTTGTTTCCACAGGAAGATACAATGAGCAGTTCTTC.

This clonotype was seen a handful of times. This chain joins TRBV5-1 and TRBJ1-5; perhaps TRBD1 as D (6 bases). V lost 4 bases to trimming and J lost 0 bases, with 14 bases between them. The V gene's germline CDR1 is SGHRS and CDR2 YFSETQ. The length of the CDR3 is 16 residues. The CDR3 sequence is CASSSGQPYSNQPQHF. CDR3 bases: TGCGCCAGCAGCAGTGGACAGCCTTATAGCAATCAGCCCCAGCATTTT.

V usage is TRBV7-2 and J usage is TRBJ2-1; TRBD2 matches 10 bases. CDR1 and CDR2 (germline): SGHTA, FQGNSA. The trim removed 5 bases at V and 6 bases at J, leaving 10 bases unmatched. The CDR3 has 16 residues. The CDR3 bases are TGTGCCAGCAGCAATAGACAGCGGGGGGGCGGCAATGAGCAGTTCTTC. Translated: CASSNRQRGGGNEQFF.

This chain connects TRBV12-3 or TRBV12-4 to TRBJ2-2; D call uncertain. The CDR3 loop spans 13 amino acids. The V end was cut by 7 bases, the J end by 6 bases, with 12 bases between. The chain's CDR3 is CASTQSNAGELFF. The CDR3 DNA reads as TGTGCCAGCACCCAAAGTAACGCCGGGGAGCTGTTTTTT.

Only a few counts were recorded for this clonotype. V gene TRBV11-2 combines with J gene TRBJ1-6; weak D call: TRBD1 (6 bases). Germline V gene lookup returns CDR1 SGHAT and CDR2 FQNNGV. CDR3 length equals 16 residues. Trimming took 7 bases from V and 9 from J, leaving 22 bases between them. The CDR3 is CASTSGRGRGGSPLHF. The CDR3 DNA reads TGTGCCAGCACCTCGGGTCGTGGCAGGGGAGGTTCACCCCTCCACTTT.

This chain links TRBV6-5 with TRBJ2-3; D could derive from TRBD1 or TRBD2 (5 bases each). The CDR3 is 11 residues long. Germline CDR1 is MNHEY and CDR2 is SVGAGI. V was cut by 10 bases and J by 14 bases, with 19 bases left in between. The CDR3 loop is CATGPPVGGYF. The CDR3 DNA is TGTGCCACGGGGCCCCCCGTGGGCGGGTATTTT.

The J gene is TRBJ2-3, the V gene TRBV7-6; D unresolved. The CDR3 spans 15 residues. V was pared by 2 bases and J by 2 bases, with 11 bases between. Germline lookup yields CDR1 SGHVS and CDR2 FNYEAQ. CDR3 sequence (DNA): TGTGCCAGCAGCTTACTCCTAGGGAACACAGATACGCAGTATTTT. It yields the protein CASSLLLGNTDTQYF.

This clonotype was found a few times. V usage is TRBV5-1 and J usage is TRBJ2-7; 7 nucleotides agree with TRBD1. The junction had 11 bases not matched to a gene; V was cut back by 6 bases and J by 5 bases. CDR3 size: 14 residues. Per germline, CDR1 SGHRS and CDR2 YFSETQ. The CDR3 DNA reads TGCGCCAGCAAATTTACCAACGACAGGGACGAGCAGTACTTC. This translates into CASKFTNDRDEQYF.

This clonotype has just a few counts. The CDR3 nucleotides read TGTGCCAGCAGTTTATCATCATGGAACACTGAAGCTTTCTTT. This sequence encodes CASSLSSWNTEAFF. This chain joins TRBV27 and TRBJ1-1; D is unresolved. The CDR3 runs 14 residues. CDR1 and CDR2 from the germline V gene are MNHEY and SMNVEV (reference sequence). V was trimmed by 0 bases and J by 1 base, leaving 6 bases between them.

This chain uses TRBV4-1 with TRBJ1-1, with 8 bases identical to TRBD1. This CDR3 has 12 amino acids. V was clipped by 6 bases and J by 5 bases; unmatched bases: 2. Per the germline V gene, CDR1 is MGHRA and CDR2 is YSYEKL. CDR3 in amino acids: CASSTGGTEAFF. As DNA, the CDR3 is TGCGCCAGCAGTACAGGGGGTACTGAAGCTTTCTTT.

Ten or more counts support this clonotype. This chain links TRBV10-3 with TRBJ1-4, with 9 bases that match TRBD1. V dropped 6 bases and J dropped 5; count of bases not matched to a gene: 4. Looked up from germline, CDR1 is ENHRY and CDR2 is SYGVKD. This CDR3 comprises 14 residues. The CDR3 loop is CAISPGTGNEKLFF. CDR3 DNA: TGTGCCATCAGCCCCGGGACAGGGAATGAAAAACTGTTTTTT.

V gene TRBV6-6 combines with J gene TRBJ2-7; TRBD2 agrees at 7 bases. Unmatched junction bases numbered 11, after V lost 6 bases and J lost 6 bases. Germline V gene lookup returns CDR1 MNHNY and CDR2 SVGAGI (reference sequence). CDR3 length equals 14 residues. This chain's CDR3 is CASSPPGGLGEQYF. For the CDR3, the DNA is TGTGCCAGCAGCCCGCCGGGGGGTCTGGGCGAGCAGTACTTC.

This clonotype appeared a few times. The J gene is TRBJ1-3, the V gene TRBV27; the match to TRBD1 covers 9 bases. The V gene end was trimmed by 4 bases and the J gene end by 4 bases; junction bases not matched to a gene: 5. The CDR3 has 15 amino acids. Germline V lookup: CDR1 MNHEY, CDR2 SMNVEV (reference sequence). The CDR3 sequence: CASSSTGGDGNTIYF. CDR3 nucleotides: TGTGCCAGCAGTTCCACAGGGGGCGACGGAAACACCATATATTTT.